This T cell receptor (beta chain) was identified in a study of T-cell reconstitution after alpha-beta-depleted transplantation in children. Study results and caveats: Roughly two months post-transplant, alpha-beta T cells reportedly originated from several hundred graft clones that had expanded. Newly produced T cells mostly provided counts and TCRbeta diversity after one year, as hyperexpanded clones declined.

V dropped 3 bases and J dropped 5; count of bases not matched to a gene: 4. Looked up from germline, CDR1 is DFQATT and CDR2 is SNEGSKA (reference sequence). This CDR3 has 14 amino acids. As to this clonotype: Its antigen is not identified.

Preparation of the TCRbeta library was carried out with unique molecular identifiers. TCRdb passed the PCR reads through MiXCR, listing each CDR3 protein once. The sample holds roughly 500,000 distinct CDR3 sequences; under 12% are singletons and the top ten take around 2.2%. The clonotype was recovered from a child aged 2 to 10 with inherited bone marrow failure, due to receive a stem cell transplant. The chain has TRBV20-1 and TRBJ1-5; 10 bases fit TRBD1. Sequencing used PBMCs, obtained before TCRalphabeta/CD19-depleted stem cell transplant. In DNA form, the CDR3 reads TGCAGTGCTAGGACAGGGGGCGATCATCAGCCCCAGCATTTT. Protein sequence: CSARTGGDHQPQHF.